This TCR beta chain comes out of a study of shared clonotypes between healthy human individuals. In the study overall: Three CD4 naive, three CD4 memory, two CD8 naive and one CD8 memory plate were used per donor.

Naive CD8 cells were CD45RO-negative, positively selected for CCR7, excluding terminally differentiated effector memory CD45RA+ cells. The data were produced by immunoSEQ multiplex PCR, yet TCRdb's version contains in-frame clones alone and is incomplete. The table records roughly 650,000 clones, 95% to 97% of them present only once. From germline, CDR1 is SGDLS and CDR2 YYNGEE. Trimming cost V 4 bases and J 0 bases, with 14 bases left between them. The CDR3 is 15 amino acids. Sequenced: naive CD8+ T cells sorted from blood. The receptor comes from a woman in her 30s in good health. This chain links TRBV9 with TRBJ2-7; D is unclear. The CDR3 loop reads CASSPGPLSSYEQYF. CDR3 nucleotides: TGTGCCAGCAGCCCCGGACCTTTGAGCTCCTACGAGCAGTACTTC.